The T cell receptor beta chain described here comes from a study of T cell repertoires in cytomegalovirus infection (dated by TCRdb to about 2019). Study-wide context: Recently identified HLA-C-restricted CMV epitopes, whose presentation resists viral immunomodulation, were targeted by peptide stimulations together with well-studied HLA-B-restricted epitopes. Because public TCR beta signatures pointed to carriage of CMV infection together with the matching HLA type, the HLA type of each donor mattered for the analysis. Broad study findings and their caveats: In both this cohort and an independent cohort of 352 donors, the cumulative frequency of public TCR beta family members distinguished carriers of CMV infection plus the relevant HLA type. The ex vivo response was dominated by HLA-C-restricted CMV-specific TCR beta clonotypes, which also provided the single most frequent clonotype in two of eight donors.

The CDR3 runs 15 residues from the cysteine to the phenylalanine. The read is trimmed to its CDR3 DNA, 45 bases read in frame from base 1. The germline V gene provides CDR1 SQVTM and CDR2 ANQGSEA. V is reduced by 6 bases and J by 2 bases, leaving a spacing of 17 bases between them. Sequencing instrument: Illumina HiSeq 1500. TCRdb passed the public sequencing reads through fastp at Q25 and MiXCR, retaining productive beta sequences. Rows with one shared CDR3 protein collapse into an entry with the most common genes and DNA. This sample has approximately 1,000,000 distinct CDR3 sequences in its table, and less than 35% of those were observed once. About 14% of the sample is in the top ten clones. Turning to this clonotype: The antigen it recognizes is unknown. Base qualities are not recorded, but no much larger clone differs from it by a single base.

Sample treatment or condition, as interpreted from the label and publication: in vitro stimulation with specific CMV peptide epitopes to enrich CMV-specific T cells. This TCR came from a human donor in good health (CMV status not recorded). Some clones in this sample may be carry-over from other donors' samples. The chain is encoded by TRBV29-1 joined to TRBJ2-1; TRBD2 is perhaps the D gene, given 6 matching bases. The sample consisted of cultured CD8+ T cells from PBMCs, taken from culture after CMV antigen stimulation. In nucleotide form, the sequence is TGCAGCGTACCCGTTACTAGCATGCCCTACAATGAGCAGTTCTTC. Translated, this gives CSVPVTSMPYNEQFF.